This T cell receptor (beta chain) was captured by sequencing in a study of blood T cell repertoires in COVID-19. The overall study: From the United States, Italy and Spain came samples of acute and convalescent COVID-19. T cells, B-cell-depleted T cells, or PBMCs supplied cDNA or gDNA.

In the study's own analysis: How many nucleated cells were present was estimated from reference gene primer amplification. Libraries were prepared by immunoSEQ multiplex PCR; TCRdb keeps only in-frame clonotypes and omits some of them. V and J calls and clone size are those listed in that table; D and trimming were worked out from the DNA. The data contain 80,000 to 90,000 clones, under 90% of them singletons. Trimming removed 7 bases from V and 7 bases from J, with 17 bases in between. Germline CDR1 LNHDA, CDR2 SQIVND (reference sequence). The length of the CDR3 is 14 residues. The receptor was derived from a woman between 65 and 79 years old with acute or convalescent COVID-19. The source material was peripheral blood. The chain employs TRBV19 and TRBJ1-3, with D possibly matching TRBD1 (5 bases). The CDR3 loop reads CASISTVFWNTIYF. CDR3 in DNA: TGTGCCAGTATTTCGACAGTTTTCTGGAACACCATATATTTT.